A selection of T cell receptor beta chains follows, all from one sample in a study of blood T cell repertoires in COVID-19. Repertoires were generated with immunoSEQ multiplex PCR, while TCRdb's copy carries only in-frame clones and drops some. The sample contains some 65,000 clones, approximately 79% of which appear only once. Sequenced: peripheral blood. These receptors originate from a woman between 70 and 85 years old with acute or convalescent COVID-19. Both conserved end residues are part of each CDR3. Each record gives: V gene, clone size, J gene, CDR3 protein. Only part of the rows carry a size: once, few, many, or a class if the clone is expanded.

TRBV20-1,.,TRBJ2-2,CSASNGADTGELFF
TRBV20-1,few,TRBJ1-2,CSSRATGGYTF
TRBV6-6,.,TRBJ2-1,CASSPIEPAKRIVFF
TRBV5-1,.,TRBJ2-5,CASSLGSQGRETQYF
TRBV4-1,.,TRBJ2-3,CASSPNWLGGGSTDTQYF
TRBV5-1,few,TRBJ1-1,CASSLMGATEAFF
TRBV18,.,TRBJ2-1,CASSPPSSGGDEQFF
TRBV5-1,few,TRBJ1-6,CATGEAVNSPLHF
TRBV18,few,TRBJ1-2,CASSRGQGTNGYTF
TRBV6-6,few,TRBJ1-1,CASSTGQGRTEAFF
TRBV9,.,TRBJ2-7,CASSLGTPGGYEQYF
TRBV2,.,TRBJ2-7,CASTTTRRDSAYEQYF
TRBV6-6,.,TRBJ2-1,CASSYPRGGEGNEQFF
TRBV11-3,.,TRBJ2-7,CASSALAGGSWEQYF
TRBV18,.,TRBJ2-6,CASSRQSGANVLTF
TRBV27,.,TRBJ2-5,CASSIGTGHYETQYF
TRBV19,.,TRBJ2-7,CASSINGYEQYF
TRBV5-1,.,TRBJ2-1,CASSPGLAGGTEQFF
TRBV3-1/TRBV3-2,few,TRBJ2-7,CASSPRDSSSYEQYF
TRBV30,.,TRBJ2-7,CAWAEDRDIEQYF
TRBV5-4,.,TRBJ2-5,CASTAARGGGSKETQYF
TRBV18,.,TRBJ1-1,CASSPPRLGGRNTEAFF
TRBV6-2/TRBV6-3,.,TRBJ2-5,CASSYPRGLGGETQYF
TRBV13,many,TRBJ1-2,CASSLVYRSDVYGYTF
TRBV6-6,.,TRBJ2-5,CASSQNSGVETQYF
TRBV7-2,.,TRBJ1-2,CASSPQRWGGGYTF
TRBV7-2,.,TRBJ2-1,CASRSTGLHNEQFF
TRBV15,once,TRBJ1-2,CATSRQVTRMGYTF
TRBV6-6,.,TRBJ1-2,CASSRPGQENYGYTF
TRBV6-1,.,TRBJ2-5,CASSATSGGARETQYF
TRBV7-9,.,TRBJ1-1,CASSLSRGAFF
TRBV5-6,.,TRBJ1-2,CASSLDRQNYGYTF